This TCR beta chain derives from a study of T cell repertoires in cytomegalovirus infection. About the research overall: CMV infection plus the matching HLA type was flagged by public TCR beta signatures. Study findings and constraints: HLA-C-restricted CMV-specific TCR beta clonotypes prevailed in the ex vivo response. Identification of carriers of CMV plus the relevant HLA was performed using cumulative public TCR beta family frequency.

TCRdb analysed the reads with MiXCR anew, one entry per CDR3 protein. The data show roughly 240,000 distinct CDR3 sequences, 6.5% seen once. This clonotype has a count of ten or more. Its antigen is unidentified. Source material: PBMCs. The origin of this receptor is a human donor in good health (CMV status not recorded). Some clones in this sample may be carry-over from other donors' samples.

CDR3: CASSPEGAGEYNEQFF. The DNA of the CDR3 is TGTGCCAGCAGCCCCGAGGGAGCGGGGGAGTACAATGAGCAGTTCTTC. The chain couples TRBV6-5 to TRBJ2-1; 8 nucleotides match TRBD2. This CDR3 is 16 amino acids long. V gave up 6 bases and J gave up 4 bases; unmatched junction bases: 11. From germline, CDR1 is MNHEY and CDR2 SVGAGI.